These T cell receptor beta chains were read from a single sample in a study of T cell responses to AZD1222 COVID-19 vaccine. Measured with immunoSEQ multiplex PCR; TCRdb has only the in-frame clones, and not every one. The sample lists nearly 110,000 clones; roughly nine tenths were seen once. This specimen was peripheral blood, taken 28 days after the second AZD1222 dose. The origin of the receptors is an adult who received the AZD1222 COVID-19 vaccine. CDR3s include the opening cysteine and the closing phenylalanine or tryptophan.

CDR3 protein	J gene	V gene
CASSWDPNTGELFF	TRBJ2-2	TRBV7-8
CASSLVTGFQETQYF	TRBJ2-5	TRBV5-1
CASTPRRGTGGTDTQYF	TRBJ2-3	TRBV19
CASSSGQNYGYTF	TRBJ1-2	TRBV12-3/TRBV12-4
CAISESRTGQYF	TRBJ2-7	TRBV10-3
CASSMGTGSETQYF	TRBJ2-5	TRBV19
CASSESASSPGYTF	TRBJ1-2	TRBV25-1
CASSYSEVSGGFWGNEQFF	TRBJ2-1	TRBV6-8
CSVETGTVNYEQYF	TRBJ2-7	TRBV29-1
CASSERGQGLNGYTF	TRBJ1-2	TRBV2
CASSYSADSPDTQYF	TRBJ2-3	TRBV6-5
CASSLVDGNEKLFF	TRBJ1-4	TRBV5-5
CASSLGGFRGYTF	TRBJ1-2	TRBV7-6